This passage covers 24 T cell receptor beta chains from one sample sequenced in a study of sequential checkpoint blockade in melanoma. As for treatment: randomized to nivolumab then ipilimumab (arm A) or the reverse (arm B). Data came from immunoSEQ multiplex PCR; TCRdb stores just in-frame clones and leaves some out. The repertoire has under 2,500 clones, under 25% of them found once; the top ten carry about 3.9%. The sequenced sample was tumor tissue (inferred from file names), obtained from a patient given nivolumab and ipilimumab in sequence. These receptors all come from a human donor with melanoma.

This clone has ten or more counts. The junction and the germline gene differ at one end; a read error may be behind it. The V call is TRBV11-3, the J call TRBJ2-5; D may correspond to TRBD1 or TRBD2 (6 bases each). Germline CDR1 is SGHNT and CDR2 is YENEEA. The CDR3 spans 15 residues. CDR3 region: CASSLEGGASGTQYF. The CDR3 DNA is TGTGCTAGCAGCTTAGAGGGGGGAGCTTCTGGGACCCAGTACTTC.

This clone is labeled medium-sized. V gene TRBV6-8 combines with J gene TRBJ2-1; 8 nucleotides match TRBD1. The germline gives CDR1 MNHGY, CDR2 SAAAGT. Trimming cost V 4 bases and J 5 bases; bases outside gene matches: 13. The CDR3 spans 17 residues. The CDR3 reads CASSSAFQGAGDNEQFF. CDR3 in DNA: TGTGCCAGCAGTTCCGCCTTTCAGGGGGCAGGCGACAATGAGCAGTTCTTC.

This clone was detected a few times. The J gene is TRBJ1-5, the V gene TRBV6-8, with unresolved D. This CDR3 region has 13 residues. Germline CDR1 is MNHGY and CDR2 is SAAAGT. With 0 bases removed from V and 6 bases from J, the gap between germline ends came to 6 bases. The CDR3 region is CASSYSTSQPQHF. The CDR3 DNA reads TGTGCCAGCAGTTACTCGACGAGTCAGCCCCAGCATTTT.

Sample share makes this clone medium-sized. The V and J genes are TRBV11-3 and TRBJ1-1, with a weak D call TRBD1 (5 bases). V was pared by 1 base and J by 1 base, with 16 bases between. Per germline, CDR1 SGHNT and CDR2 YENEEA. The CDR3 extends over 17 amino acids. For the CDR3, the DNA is TGTGCCAGCAGCTTAGGGCGGGGGATAAGTCGGAACACTGAAGCTTTCTTT. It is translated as CASSLGRGISRNTEAFF.

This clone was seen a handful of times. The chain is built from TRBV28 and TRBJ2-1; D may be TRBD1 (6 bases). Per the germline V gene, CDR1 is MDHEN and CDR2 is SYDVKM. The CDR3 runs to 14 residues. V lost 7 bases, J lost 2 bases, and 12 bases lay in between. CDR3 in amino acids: CASTLTGTYNEQFF. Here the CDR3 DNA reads TGTGCCAGCACACTCACAGGGACCTACAATGAGCAGTTCTTC.

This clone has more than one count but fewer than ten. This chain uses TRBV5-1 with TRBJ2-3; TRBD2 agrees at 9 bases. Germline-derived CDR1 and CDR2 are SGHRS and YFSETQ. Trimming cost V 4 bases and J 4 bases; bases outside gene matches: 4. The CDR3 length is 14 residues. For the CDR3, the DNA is TGCGCCAGCAGCCCCCGGACTAGCGCAGATACGCAGTATTTT. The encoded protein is CASSPRTSADTQYF.

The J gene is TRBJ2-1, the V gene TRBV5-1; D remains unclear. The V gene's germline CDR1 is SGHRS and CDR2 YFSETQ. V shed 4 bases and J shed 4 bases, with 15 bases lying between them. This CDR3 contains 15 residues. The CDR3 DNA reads TGCGCCAGCAGCCCGCGGACCAATCCTTACAATGAGCAGTTCTTC. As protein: CASSPRTNPYNEQFF. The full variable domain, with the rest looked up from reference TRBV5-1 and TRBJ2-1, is KAGVTQTPRYLIKTRGQQVTLSCSPISGHRSVSWYQQTPGQGLQFLFEYFSETQRNKGNFPGRFSGRQFSNSRSEMNVSTLELGDSALYLCASSPRTNPYNEQFFGPGTRLTVL.

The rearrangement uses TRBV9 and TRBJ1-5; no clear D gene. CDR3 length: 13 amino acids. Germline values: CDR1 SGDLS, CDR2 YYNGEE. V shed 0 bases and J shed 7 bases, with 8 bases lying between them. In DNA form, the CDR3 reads TGTGCCAGCAGCGTAGGTCCAGGCCAGCCCCAGCATTTT. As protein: CASSVGPGQPQHF.

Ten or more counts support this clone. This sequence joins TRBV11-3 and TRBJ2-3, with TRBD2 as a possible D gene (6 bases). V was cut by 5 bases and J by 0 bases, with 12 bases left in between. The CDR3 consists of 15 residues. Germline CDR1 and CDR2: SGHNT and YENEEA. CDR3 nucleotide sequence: TGTGCCAGCAGCGGAGTGGGACTTAGCACAGATACGCAGTATTTT. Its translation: CASSGVGLSTDTQYF.

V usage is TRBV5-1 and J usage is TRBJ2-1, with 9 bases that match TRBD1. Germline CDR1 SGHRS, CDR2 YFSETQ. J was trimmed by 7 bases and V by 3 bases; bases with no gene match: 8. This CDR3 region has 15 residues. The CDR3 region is CASSYRTGEGNEQFF. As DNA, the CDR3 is TGCGCCAGCAGCTATCGGACAGGGGAGGGTAATGAGCAGTTCTTC.

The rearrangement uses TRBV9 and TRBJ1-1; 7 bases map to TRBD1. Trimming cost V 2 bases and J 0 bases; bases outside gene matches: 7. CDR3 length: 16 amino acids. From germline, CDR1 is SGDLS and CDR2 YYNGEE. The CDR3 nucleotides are TGTGCCAGCAGCGTGACAGGGCAGTGGATGAACACTGAAGCTTTCTTT. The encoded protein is CASSVTGQWMNTEAFF. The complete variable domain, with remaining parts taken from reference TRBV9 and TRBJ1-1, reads DSGVTQTPKHLITATGQRVTLRCSPRSGDLSVYWYQQSLDQGLQFLIQYYNGEERAKGNILERFSAQQFPDLHSELNLSSLELGDSALYFCASSVTGQWMNTEAFFGQGTRLTVV.

The CDR3 DNA sequence: TGCGCCAGCAGCCACGGACAGGGATCTGAAGCTTTCTTT. This codes for CASSHGQGSEAFF. The rearrangement uses TRBV23-1 and TRBJ1-1; 8 bases match TRBD1. TRBV23-1 is designated an ORF whose function remains uncertain. The CDR3 spans 13 residues. Trimming took 6 bases from V and 6 from J; bases not matched to a gene: 6.

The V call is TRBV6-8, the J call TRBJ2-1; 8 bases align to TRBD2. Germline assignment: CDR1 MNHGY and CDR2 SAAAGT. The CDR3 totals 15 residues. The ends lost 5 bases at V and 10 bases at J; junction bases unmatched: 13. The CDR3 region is CASSTRHRAGDEQFF. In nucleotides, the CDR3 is TGTGCCAGCAGTACCCGTCATCGAGCGGGGGACGAGCAGTTCTTC.

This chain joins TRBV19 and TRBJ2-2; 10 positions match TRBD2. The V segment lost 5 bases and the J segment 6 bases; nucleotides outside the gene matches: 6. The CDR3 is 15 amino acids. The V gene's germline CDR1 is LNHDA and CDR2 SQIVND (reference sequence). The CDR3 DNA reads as TGTGCCAGTAGTGGTCTAGCGGGAGTGTCCGGGGAGCTGTTTTTT. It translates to CASSGLAGVSGELFF. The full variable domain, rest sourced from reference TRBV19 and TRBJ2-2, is DGGITQSPKYLFRKEGQNVTLSCEQNLNHDAMYWYRQDPGQGLRLIYYSQIVNDFQKGDIAEGYSVSREKKESFPLTVTSAQKNPTAFYLCASSGLAGVSGELFFGEGSRLTVL.

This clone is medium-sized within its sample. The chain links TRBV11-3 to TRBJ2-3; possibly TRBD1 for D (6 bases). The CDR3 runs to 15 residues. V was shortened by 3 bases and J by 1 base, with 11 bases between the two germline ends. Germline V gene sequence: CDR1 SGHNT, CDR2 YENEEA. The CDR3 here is CASSLLTGGTDTQYF. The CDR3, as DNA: TGTGCCAGCAGCTTGTTGACAGGAGGCACAGATACGCAGTATTTT.

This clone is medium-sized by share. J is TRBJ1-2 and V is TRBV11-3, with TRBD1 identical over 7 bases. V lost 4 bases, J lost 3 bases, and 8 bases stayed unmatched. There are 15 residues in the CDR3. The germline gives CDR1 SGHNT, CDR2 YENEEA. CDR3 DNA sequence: TGTGCCAGCAGCTCCGGGACAGCGGACTACTATGGCTACACCTTC. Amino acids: CASSSGTADYYGYTF.

The CDR3 nucleotides are TGTGCCAGCCAAGGGGGGGGCGAAGAGACCCAGTACTTC. Protein sequence: CASQGGGEETQYF. The chain couples TRBV18 to TRBJ2-5; the D gene is possibly TRBD2 (7 bases). Trimming stripped 8 bases from V and 3 bases from J, with 13 bases between. The CDR3 is made up of 13 amino acids. Looked up from germline, CDR1 is KGHSH and CDR2 is LQKENI.

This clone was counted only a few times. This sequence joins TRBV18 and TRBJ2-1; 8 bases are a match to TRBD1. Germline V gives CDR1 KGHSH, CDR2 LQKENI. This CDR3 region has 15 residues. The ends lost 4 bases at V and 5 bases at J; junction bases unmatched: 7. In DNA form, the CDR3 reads TGTGCCAGCTCACGGCAGGGGGCGCTCGACAATGAGCAGTTCTTC. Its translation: CASSRQGALDNEQFF.

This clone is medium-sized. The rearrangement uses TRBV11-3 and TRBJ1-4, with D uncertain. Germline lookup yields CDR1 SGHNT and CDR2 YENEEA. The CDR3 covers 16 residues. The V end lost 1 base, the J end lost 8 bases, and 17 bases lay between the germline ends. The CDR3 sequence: CASSLVGRSGGEKLFF. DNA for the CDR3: TGTGCCAGCAGCTTAGTAGGGCGGTCGGGTGGAGAAAAACTGTTTTTT.

The CDR3 DNA follows: TGTGCCACCAGCAGAGGGCTCATGGGGGGGTCCGAAAAACTGTTTTTT. Translating it yields CATSRGLMGGSEKLFF. The chain carries TRBV15 and TRBJ1-4, with a tentative D call TRBD1 (5 bases). V was cut by 1 base and J by 8 bases, with 17 bases left in between. The CDR3 is 16 residues long. CDR1 and CDR2 (germline): LNHNV, YYDKDF (reference sequence).

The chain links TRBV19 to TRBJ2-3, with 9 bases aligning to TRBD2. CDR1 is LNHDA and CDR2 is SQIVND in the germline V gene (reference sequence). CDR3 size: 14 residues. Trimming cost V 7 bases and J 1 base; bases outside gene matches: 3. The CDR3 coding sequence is TGTGCCAGTAAAAAGCGGGGGGGCACAGATACGCAGTATTTT. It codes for CASKKRGGTDTQYF.

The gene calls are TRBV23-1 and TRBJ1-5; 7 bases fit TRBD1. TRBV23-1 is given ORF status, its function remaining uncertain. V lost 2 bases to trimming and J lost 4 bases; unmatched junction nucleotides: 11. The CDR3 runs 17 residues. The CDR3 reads CASSQVKGDSKNQPQHF. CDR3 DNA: TGCGCCAGCAGTCAAGTAAAAGGGGACAGCAAGAATCAGCCCCAGCATTTT.

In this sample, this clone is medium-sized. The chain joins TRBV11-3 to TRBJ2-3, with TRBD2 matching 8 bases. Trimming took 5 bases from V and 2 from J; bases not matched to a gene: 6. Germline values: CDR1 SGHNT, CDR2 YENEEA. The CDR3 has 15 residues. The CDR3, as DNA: TGTGCCAGCAGCCGTAAGCGGGGGATCACAGATACGCAGTATTTT. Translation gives CASSRKRGITDTQYF.

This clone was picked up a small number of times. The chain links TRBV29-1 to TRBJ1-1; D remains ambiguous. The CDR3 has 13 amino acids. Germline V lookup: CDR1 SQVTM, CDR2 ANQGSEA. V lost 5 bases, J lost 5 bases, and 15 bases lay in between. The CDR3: CSVTGRDGTEAFF. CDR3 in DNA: TGCAGCGTTACGGGCCGCGACGGGACTGAAGCTTTCTTT.